The 24 T cell receptor beta chains below all came from one sample that was sequenced in a study of shared clonotypes between healthy human individuals. Produced via immunoSEQ multiplex PCR; TCRdb's table is partial and in-frame only. The table records some 500,000 clones, roughly 80% of them present only once. Sequencing used PBMCs. The receptors shown here come from a woman aged 40 to 49 in good health. Some clones in this sample may be carry-over from other donors' samples.

A single count supports this clone. The CDR3 bases are TGTGCCAGCAGCTTTTCCCTCGGCTCTGAAGCTTTCTTT. Translation gives CASSFSLGSEAFF. This sequence joins TRBV7-8 and TRBJ1-1; no definite D call. Germline CDR1 reads SGHVS; CDR2 reads FQNEAQ. Deletions cut 3 bases from V and 6 bases from J, with 11 bases between. The length of the CDR3 is 13 residues.

The chain recombines TRBV1 with TRBJ2-7; no check of the table's D call, TRBD1, against the DNA was made. TRBV1 is a documented pseudogene. The length of the CDR3 is 18 residues. The CDR3 nucleotides are TGCACCAGCAGCCAAGATGGGCAGGGATGCAGGAGCTCCTACGAGCAGTACTTC. Protein: CTSSQDGQGCRSSYEQYF.

This clone has a single count. Other DNA sequences from this sample encode an identical CDR3 as well. This chain joins TRBV30 and TRBJ2-5; 7 bases match TRBD2. CDR1 and CDR2 from the germline V gene are GTSNPN and SVGIG (reference sequence). Trimming cost V 3 bases and J 4 bases; bases outside gene matches: 14. This CDR3 spans 16 amino acids. The CDR3 reads CAWSVGGRASGETQYF. CDR3 sequence (DNA): TGTGCCTGGAGCGTTGGGGGGAGGGCCTCGGGAGAGACCCAGTACTTC. The full variable domain, with the rest looked up from reference TRBV30 and TRBJ2-5, is SQTIHQWPATLVQPVGSPLSLECTVEGTSNPNLYWYRQAAGRGLQLLFYSVGIGQISSEVPQNLSASRPQDRQFILSSKKLLLSDSGFYLCAWSVGGRASGETQYFGPGTRLLVL.

This clone has just a few counts. The chain combines TRBV7-3 with TRBJ2-5, with a tentative D call TRBD2 (5 bases). The DNA end is a closer match to TRBJ2-7, so the J assignment may be wrong. Germline-derived CDR1 and CDR2 are SGHTA and FQGTGA. The CDR3 extends over 13 amino acids. The CDR3 spells CASSLTARGEQYF. In DNA, the CDR3 is TGTGCCAGCAGCTTAACGGCACGGGGCGAGCAGTACTTC.

On this clone: A junction boundary mismatches the germline segment, possibly from a read error. The gene calls are TRBV9 and TRBJ2-1, with D possibly being TRBD1 (6 bases). The V gene's germline CDR1 is SGDLS and CDR2 YYNGEE. This CDR3 has 12 residues. The CDR3 loop reads CASSEGDNEQFF. CDR3 nucleotides: TGTGCCAGCAGCGAAGGGGACAATGAACAGTTCTTC.

The J gene is TRBJ2-5, the V gene TRBV7-9; 9 nucleotides agree with TRBD2. The tail of the sequence fits TRBJ2-7 better, so the J call may be wrong. Looked up from germline, CDR1 is SEHNR and CDR2 is FQNEAQ (reference sequence). This CDR3 has 17 residues. The CDR3, as DNA: TGTGCCAGCAGCTTAGTTTCGCTAGCGGGAACCTCCTACGAGCAGTACTTC. Translation: CASSLVSLAGTSYEQYF.

The chain has TRBV4-1 and TRBJ2-1, with TRBD2 matching 10 bases. Trimming cost V 0 bases and J 2 bases; bases outside gene matches: 7. Looked up from germline, CDR1 is MGHRA and CDR2 is YSYEKL. The CDR3 runs to 18 residues. CDR3 region: CASSQDLSGRAPYNEQFF. CDR3 coding DNA: TGCGCCAGCAGCCAAGATTTGAGCGGGAGGGCCCCCTACAATGAGCAGTTCTTC.

As for this clone: A far larger clone is one nucleotide away, so this likely arose from a read error. This rearrangement joins TRBV30 to TRBJ2-7, with 16 bases aligning to TRBD2. CDR3 size: 18 residues. J was trimmed by 0 bases and V by 2 bases; bases with no gene match: 7. The germline CDR1 and CDR2 sequences are GTSNPN and SVGIG (reference sequence). CDR3 coding DNA: TGTGCCTGGAGTAAGCCGGGACTAGCGGGAGGGCCCTCCTACGAGCAGTACTTC. Protein: CAWSKPGLAGGPSYEQYF.

The genes are TRBV18 and TRBJ2-7, with 7 positions matching TRBD1. Germline V gene data show CDR1 as KGHSH and CDR2 as LQKENI. The CDR3 is 13 residues long. V lost 3 bases, J lost 2 bases, and 1 base stayed unmatched. CDR3 sequence: CASSPGTAYEQYF. DNA for the CDR3: TGTGCCAGCTCACCCGGGACAGCCTACGAGCAGTACTTC.

On this clone itself: A clone one base away is much larger, so this may be a read error. The chain has TRBV30 and TRBJ1-5; weak D call: TRBD1 (5 bases). CDR3 length equals 13 residues. Trimming removed 1 base from V and 6 bases from J, with 10 bases in between. Germline V CDR1 and CDR2: GTSNPN, SVGIG (reference sequence). The CDR3 nucleotides are TGTGCCTGGAGTGGTGGTGACAGTCAGCCCCAGCATTTT. The encoded protein is CAWSGGDSQPQHF.

V is TRBV5-5 and J is TRBJ1-3; the D is unclear. Per the germline V gene, CDR1 is SGHKS and CDR2 is YYEKEE (reference sequence). The CDR3 sequence is 16 residues long. Trimming took 0 bases from V and 6 from J, leaving 16 bases between them. CDR3 DNA: TGTGCCAGCAGCTTGGCCGGGTTCGCAACGACAAACACCATATATTTT. Translating it yields CASSLAGFATTNTIYF.

V and J are TRBV29-1 and TRBJ2-1; TRBD1 matches 9 bases. This CDR3 spans 12 amino acids. V shed 4 bases, J shed 6 bases, and the junction held 1 base outside the gene matches. Germline CDR1 reads SQVTM; CDR2 reads ANQGSEA. In nucleotides, the CDR3 is TGCAGCGTTGGGGGACAGGGCAATGAGCAGTTCTTC. Encoded protein: CSVGGQGNEQFF.

On this clone itself: Just one base apart from a much larger clone, this may be a read error. This sequence joins TRBV6-5 and TRBJ2-7; D remains ambiguous. The CDR3 is made up of 14 amino acids. V was clipped by 2 bases and J by 2 bases, with 10 bases between them. Germline V lookup: CDR1 MNHEY, CDR2 SVGAGI. CDR3 DNA sequence: TGTGCCAGCAGTTACGGGATTCGAACCTACGAGCAGTACTTC. Amino acid sequence: CASSYGIRTYEQYF.

The chain is built from TRBV10-2 and TRBJ1-5; D unresolved. Germline lookup yields CDR1 WSHSY and CDR2 SAAADI. This CDR3 region has 12 residues. V lost 4 bases, J lost 9 bases, and 10 bases lay in between. This chain's CDR3 is CASSAESRPQHF. CDR3 DNA: TGCGCCAGCAGTGCCGAGAGCAGGCCCCAGCATTTT.

This clone has just one count. The chain's CDR3 is CASSLGGDRGETQYF. The CDR3 DNA reads as TGCGCCAGCAGCTTGGGTGGGGACAGGGGAGAGACCCAGTACTTC. The chain is built from TRBV5-1 and TRBJ2-5; 10 bases map to TRBD1. This CDR3 has 15 residues. The J segment lost 4 bases and the V segment lost 0 bases, leaving 3 bases of the junction unmatched. Germline CDR1 and CDR2: SGHRS and YFSETQ.

The chain is built from TRBV6-4 and TRBJ1-2, with TRBD1 identical over 7 bases. Unmatched junction bases numbered 7, after V lost 11 bases and J lost 7 bases. CDR1 and CDR2 from the germline V gene are MRHNA and SNTAGT. The CDR3 contains 11 residues. The CDR3 nucleotides are TGTGCCCCCCCAGGGGGAGCTGGCTACACCTTC. Translation gives CAPPGGAGYTF.

The chain is built from TRBV7-9 and TRBJ2-1, with TRBD1 matching 7 bases. The germline V gene has CDR1 SEHNR and CDR2 FQNEAQ (reference sequence). The trim removed 0 bases at V and 9 bases at J, leaving 5 bases unmatched. This CDR3 spans 14 amino acids. CDR3 amino acids: CASSLAGRGSEQFF. The DNA for the CDR3 is TGTGCCAGCAGCTTAGCAGGCAGGGGGTCTGAGCAGTTCTTC.

This rearrangement joins TRBV4-1 to TRBJ1-3; D gene unclear. Germline V lookup: CDR1 MGHRA, CDR2 YSYEKL. Trimming took off 3 bases at V and 0 bases at J, with 12 bases between the two ends. CDR3 length: 16 amino acids. The DNA for the CDR3 is TGCGCCAGCAGCCAGCAGGCGACCTTCTCTGGAAACACCATATATTTT. Protein product: CASSQQATFSGNTIYF.

J is TRBJ2-3 and V is TRBV29-1, with a possible D match to TRBD2 (6 bases). Trimming removed 2 bases from V and 0 bases from J, with 21 bases in between. The germline gives CDR1 SQVTM, CDR2 ANQGSEA. There are 18 residues in the CDR3. The DNA for the CDR3 is TGCAGCGTTGAATTCGCGGGGTATTCAGGTATTAGCACAGATACGCAGTATTTT. It codes for CSVEFAGYSGISTDTQYF.

This clone was counted ten times or more. Other nucleotide sequences in the sample specify the same CDR3. The genes are TRBV6-4 and TRBJ2-2; weak D call: TRBD2 (6 bases). The CDR3 length is 14 residues. Germline assignment: CDR1 MRHNA and CDR2 SNTAGT. The germline V and J ends were trimmed by 4 bases and 2 bases, with 8 bases remaining between them. CDR3 sequence (DNA): TGTGCCAGCAGTGCGGGGGTCAACACCGGGGAGCTGTTTTTT. Protein sequence: CASSAGVNTGELFF.

The chain is built from TRBV9 and TRBJ2-3; 8 bases map to TRBD2. In germline, CDR1 is SGDLS, CDR2 YYNGEE. V gave up 1 base and J gave up 1 base; unmatched junction bases: 2. The CDR3 has 15 amino acids. The CDR3 nucleotides are TGTGCCAGCAGCGTAATGACTAGCGGCACAGATACGCAGTATTTT. As protein: CASSVMTSGTDTQYF.

The chain combines TRBV19 with TRBJ1-2, with 7 positions matching TRBD1. CDR1 is LNHDA and CDR2 is SQIVND in the germline V gene (reference sequence). Germline trimming cut 4 bases from V and 6 bases from J; bases unmatched to any gene: 14. CDR3 length: 16 residues. For the CDR3, the DNA is TGTGCCAGTAGTACCCTAGCAGGGGGTGCTCTGGATGGCTACACCTTC. Amino acid sequence: CASSTLAGGALDGYTF.

The DNA of the CDR3 is TGCGCCAGCAGCTTGGGGTTTAGCGGGTCCAATGAGCAGTTCTTC. It specifies CASSLGFSGSNEQFF. The J gene is TRBJ2-1, the V gene TRBV5-1; 7 bases map to TRBD2. The CDR3 runs 15 residues. Germline CDR1 and CDR2: SGHRS and YFSETQ. Losses at the gene ends were 0 bases for V and 6 bases for J; bases not matched to a gene: 6.

The chain uses TRBV27 and TRBJ2-7, with D unclear. V was cut by 0 bases and J by 2 bases, with 5 bases left in between. Germline values: CDR1 MNHEY, CDR2 SMNVEV (reference sequence). CDR3 size: 13 residues. DNA for the CDR3: TGTGCCAGCAGTTTATCGCAGACCTACGAGCAGTACTTC. This encodes CASSLSQTYEQYF.